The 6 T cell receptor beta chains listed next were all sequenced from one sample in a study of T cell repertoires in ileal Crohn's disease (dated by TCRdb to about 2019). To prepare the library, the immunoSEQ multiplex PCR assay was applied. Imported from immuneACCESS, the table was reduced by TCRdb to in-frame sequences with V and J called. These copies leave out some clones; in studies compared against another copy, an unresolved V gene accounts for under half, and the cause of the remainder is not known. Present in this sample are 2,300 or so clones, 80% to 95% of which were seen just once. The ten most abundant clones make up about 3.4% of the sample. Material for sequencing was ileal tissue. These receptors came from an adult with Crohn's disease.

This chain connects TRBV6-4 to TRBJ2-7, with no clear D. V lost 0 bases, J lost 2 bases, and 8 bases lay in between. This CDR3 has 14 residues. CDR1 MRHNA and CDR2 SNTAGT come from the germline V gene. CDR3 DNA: TGTGCCAGCAGTGACTCATACAGTACCTACGAGCAGTACTTC. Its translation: CASSDSYSTYEQYF.

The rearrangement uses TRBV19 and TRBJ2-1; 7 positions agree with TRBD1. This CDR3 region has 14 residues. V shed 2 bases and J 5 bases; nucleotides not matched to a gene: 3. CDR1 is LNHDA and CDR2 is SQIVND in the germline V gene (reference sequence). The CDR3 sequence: CASSITGVHNEQFF. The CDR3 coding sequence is TGTGCCAGTAGTATAACAGGGGTGCACAATGAGCAGTTCTTC. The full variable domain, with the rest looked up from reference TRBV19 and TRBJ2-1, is DGGITQSPKYLFRKEGQNVTLSCEQNLNHDAMYWYRQDPGQGLRLIYYSQIVNDFQKGDIAEGYSVSREKKESFPLTVTSAQKNPTAFYLCASSITGVHNEQFFGPGTRLTVL.

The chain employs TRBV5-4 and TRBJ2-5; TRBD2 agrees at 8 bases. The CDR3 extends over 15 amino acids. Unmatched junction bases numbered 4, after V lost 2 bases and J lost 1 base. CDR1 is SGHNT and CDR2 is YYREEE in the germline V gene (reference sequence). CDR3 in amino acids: CASSFGGGIQETQYF. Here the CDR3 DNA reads TGTGCCAGCAGCTTCGGGGGGGGGATCCAAGAGACCCAGTACTTC.

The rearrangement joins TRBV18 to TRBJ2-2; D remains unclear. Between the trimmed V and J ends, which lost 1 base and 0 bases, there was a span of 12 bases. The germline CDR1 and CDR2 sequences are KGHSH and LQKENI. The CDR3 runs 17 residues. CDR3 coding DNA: TGTGCCAGCTCACCACGTCTATCGTTCGCGAACACCGGGGAGCTGTTTTTT. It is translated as CASSPRLSFANTGELFF.

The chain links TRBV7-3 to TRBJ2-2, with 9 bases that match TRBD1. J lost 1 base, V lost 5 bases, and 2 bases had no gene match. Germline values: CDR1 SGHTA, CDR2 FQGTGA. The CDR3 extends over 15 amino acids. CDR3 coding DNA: TGTGCCAGCAGCCGACAGGGGGTGAACACCGGGGAGCTGTTTTTT. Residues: CASSRQGVNTGELFF.

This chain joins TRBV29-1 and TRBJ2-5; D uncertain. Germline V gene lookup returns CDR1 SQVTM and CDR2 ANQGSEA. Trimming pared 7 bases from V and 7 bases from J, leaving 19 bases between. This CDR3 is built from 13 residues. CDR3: CSALPPPPGTQYF. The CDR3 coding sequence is TGCAGCGCTCTCCCACCCCCTCCGGGGACCCAGTACTTC.